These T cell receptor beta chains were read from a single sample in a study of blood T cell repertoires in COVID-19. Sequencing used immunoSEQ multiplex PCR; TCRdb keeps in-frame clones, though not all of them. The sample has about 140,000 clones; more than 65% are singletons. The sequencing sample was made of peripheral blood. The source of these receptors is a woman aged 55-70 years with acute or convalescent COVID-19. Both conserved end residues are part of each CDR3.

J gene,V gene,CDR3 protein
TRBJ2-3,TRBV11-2,CASSLFPISTDTQYF
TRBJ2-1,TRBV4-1,CASSRGASGPGDEQFF
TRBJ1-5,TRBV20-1,CSASYLNQPQHF
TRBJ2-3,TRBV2,CASSVTSGFADTQYF
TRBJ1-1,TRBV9,CASSVGGQSSEAFF
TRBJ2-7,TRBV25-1,CASSEYAGTYEQYF
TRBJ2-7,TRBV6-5,CASRDTGGYYEQYF
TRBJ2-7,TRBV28,CASSPPGQAGEQYF
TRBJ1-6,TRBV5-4,CASSLPTVNSPLHF
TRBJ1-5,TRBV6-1,CASSEAPGGRSNQPQHF
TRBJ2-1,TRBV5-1,CASSLQSEQFF
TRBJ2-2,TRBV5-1,CASSLSGRRGTGELFF
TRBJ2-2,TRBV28,CASSFMDRNTGELFF
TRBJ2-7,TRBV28,CASSAPGTGFEQYF
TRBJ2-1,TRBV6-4,CASKDQRNELFF
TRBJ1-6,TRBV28,CASSSLMGQGNSPLHF
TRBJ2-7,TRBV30,CACSGRGEQYF
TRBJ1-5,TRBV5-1,CASSLASDQPQHF
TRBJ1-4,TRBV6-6,CASTTTGQGGEKLFF
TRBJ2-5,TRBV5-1,CASSLGSSGETQYF
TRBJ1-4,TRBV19,CASSETRGRGEKLFF
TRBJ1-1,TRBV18,CASSPTILSRGTEAFF
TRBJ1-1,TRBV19,CASSIRTGGLNTEAFF
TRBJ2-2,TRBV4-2,CASSQASGTNTGELFF
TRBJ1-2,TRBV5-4,CASSLTGALPYGYTF
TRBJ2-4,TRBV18,CASSPGTSGSSIQYF
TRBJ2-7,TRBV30,CAWTSGLSYEQYF
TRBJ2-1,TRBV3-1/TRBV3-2,CASSQVGTSGRSSYNEQFF
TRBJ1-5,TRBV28,CASRRESNQPQHF
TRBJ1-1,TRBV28,CASGTAQDTEAFF
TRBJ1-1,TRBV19,CASSGGTVGYAFF
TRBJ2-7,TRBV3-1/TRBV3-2,CASSQPLAGPYEQYF
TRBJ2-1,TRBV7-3,CASSPLAGEGYNEQFF
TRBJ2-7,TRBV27,CASSLTAYYEQYF
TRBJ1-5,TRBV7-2,CASSLSIGARLLGDQPQHF
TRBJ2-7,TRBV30,CAWSVRVTGTEQYF
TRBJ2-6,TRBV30,CAWKGGQAGANVLTF
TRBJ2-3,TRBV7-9,CASSLSGLSSTDTQYF
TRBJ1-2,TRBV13,CASSLGGDGYTF
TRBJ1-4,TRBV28,CASSWDRLNEKLFF
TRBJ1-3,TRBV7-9,CASSSGTSGNTIYF
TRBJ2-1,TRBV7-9,CASRATSGTYNEQFF
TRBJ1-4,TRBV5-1,CASTSQGATNEKLFF
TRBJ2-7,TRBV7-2,CASSLDRGHEQYF
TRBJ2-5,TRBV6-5,CASQHTGRHETQYF
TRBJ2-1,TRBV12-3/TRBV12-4,CASSIRSEGEQFF